The 2 T cell receptor beta chains below come from one sample, sequenced in a study of cytomegalovirus exposure and HLA in healthy donors. The assay was immunoSEQ multiplex PCR, and TCRdb's table has in-frame clones only and misses some. The sample shows approximately 150,000 clones, roughly 89% of them seen only once. The sample taken for sequencing was PBMCs. The source is a woman aged 25 to 39 in good health and CMV-seronegative.

This sequence joins TRBV6-1 and TRBJ1-2; TRBD1 is a possible D gene (6 bases). The CDR3 runs 16 residues. The V gene lost 3 bases and the J gene lost 5 bases, with 19 bases spanning the gap. Germline-derived CDR1 and CDR2 are MNHNS and SASEGT. The CDR3 here is CASSDSPLDRLYGYTF. The CDR3 region has the DNA TGTGCCAGCAGTGATAGCCCATTAGACAGGCTATATGGCTACACCTTC.

The CDR3 nucleotides read TGTGCCAGCAGCCCAGAAGACAGGGGGCTTTTTGGCTACACCTTC. Translated: CASSPEDRGLFGYTF. J is TRBJ1-2 and V is TRBV11-2, with TRBD1 matching over 10 bases. The V gene end was trimmed by 5 bases and the J gene end by 7 bases; junction bases not matched to a gene: 10. The CDR3 runs 15 residues. The germline V gene encodes CDR1 SGHAT and CDR2 FQNNGV. Combining the CDR3 with reference TRBV11-2 and TRBJ1-2 gives the whole variable domain EAGVAQSPRYKIIEKRQSVAFWCNPISGHATLYWYQQILGQGPKLLIQFQNNGVVDDSQLPKDRFSAERLKGVDSTLKIQPAKLEDSAVYLCASSPEDRGLFGYTFGSGTRLTVV.